The 2 T cell receptor beta chains listed next were all sequenced from one sample in a study of cytomegalovirus exposure and HLA in healthy donors. The PCR made use of 60 Vbeta and 13 Jbeta primers. Data came from immunoSEQ multiplex PCR; TCRdb stores just in-frame clones and leaves some out. The table lists approximately 92,000 clones, roughly 80% of them singletons. Material: PBMCs. The receptors originated from a man aged 45 to 65 in good health and CMV-seropositive.

The gene calls are TRBV4-1 and TRBJ1-3, with 7 bases matching TRBD1. Per the germline V gene, CDR1 is MGHRA and CDR2 is YSYEKL. CDR3 size: 17 residues. J lost 2 bases, V lost 2 bases, and 9 bases had no gene match. The CDR3 coding sequence is TGCGCCAGCAGCCAACAAACTATGACAGGGCCTGGAAACACCATATATTTT. Protein: CASSQQTMTGPGNTIYF.

This clone was counted only a few times. The chain carries TRBV30 and TRBJ1-1; 7 bases are shared with TRBD1. Germline lookup yields CDR1 GTSNPN and CDR2 SVGIG (reference sequence). The CDR3 is made up of 13 amino acids. V lost 1 base, J lost 3 bases, and 2 bases stayed unmatched. The CDR3 loop reads CAWSAGGDTEAFF. The CDR3 bases are TGTGCCTGGAGTGCAGGGGGTGACACTGAAGCTTTCTTT.